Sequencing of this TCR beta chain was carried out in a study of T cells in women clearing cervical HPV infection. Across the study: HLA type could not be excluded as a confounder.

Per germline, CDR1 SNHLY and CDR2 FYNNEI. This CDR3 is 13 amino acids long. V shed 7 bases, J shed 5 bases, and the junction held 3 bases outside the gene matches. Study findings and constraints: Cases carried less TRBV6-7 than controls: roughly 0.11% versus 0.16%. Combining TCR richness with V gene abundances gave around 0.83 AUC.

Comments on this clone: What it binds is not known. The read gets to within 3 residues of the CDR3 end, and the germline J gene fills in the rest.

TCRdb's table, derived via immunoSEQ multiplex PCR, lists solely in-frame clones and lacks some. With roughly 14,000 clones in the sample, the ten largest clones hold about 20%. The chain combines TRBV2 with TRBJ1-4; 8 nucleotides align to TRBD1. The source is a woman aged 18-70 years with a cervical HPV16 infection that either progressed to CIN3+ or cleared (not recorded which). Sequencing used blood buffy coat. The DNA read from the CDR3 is TGTGCCAGCATAACAGGGGGGAATGAAAAA. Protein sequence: CASITGGNEK. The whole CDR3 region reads CASITGGNEKLFF.